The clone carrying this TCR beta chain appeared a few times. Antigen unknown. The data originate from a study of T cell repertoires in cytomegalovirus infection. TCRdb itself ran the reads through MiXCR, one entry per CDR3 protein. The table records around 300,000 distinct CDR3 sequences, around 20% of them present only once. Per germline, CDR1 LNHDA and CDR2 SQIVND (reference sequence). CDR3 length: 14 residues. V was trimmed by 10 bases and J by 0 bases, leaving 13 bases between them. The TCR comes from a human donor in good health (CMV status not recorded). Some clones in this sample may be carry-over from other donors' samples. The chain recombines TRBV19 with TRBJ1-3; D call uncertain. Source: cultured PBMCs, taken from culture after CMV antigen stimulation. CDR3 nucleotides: TGTGCCACGAGTCGATTTGACTCTGGAAACACCATATATTTT. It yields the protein CATSRFDSGNTIYF.